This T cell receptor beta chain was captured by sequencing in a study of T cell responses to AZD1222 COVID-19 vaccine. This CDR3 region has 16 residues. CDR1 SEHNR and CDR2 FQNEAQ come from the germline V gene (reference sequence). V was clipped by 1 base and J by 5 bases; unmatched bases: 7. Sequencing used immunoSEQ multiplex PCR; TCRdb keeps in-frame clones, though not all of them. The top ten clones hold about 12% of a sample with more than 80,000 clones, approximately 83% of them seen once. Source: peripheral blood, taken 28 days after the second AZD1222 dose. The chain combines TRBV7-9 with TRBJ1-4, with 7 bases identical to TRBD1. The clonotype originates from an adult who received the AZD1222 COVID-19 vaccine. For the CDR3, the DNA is TGTGCCAGCAGCTTAGGAGAGGGGACAGCGAATGAAAAACTGTTTTTT. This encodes CASSLGEGTANEKLFF. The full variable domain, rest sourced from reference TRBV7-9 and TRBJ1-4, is DTGVSQNPRHKITKRGQNVTFRCDPISEHNRLYWYRQTLGQGPEFLTYFQNEAQLEKSRLLSDRFSAERPKGSFSTLEIQRTEQGDSAMYLCASSLGEGTANEKLFFGSGTQLSVL.